This T cell receptor (beta chain) was observed in a study of human T cells and chemical hapten exposure. Across the whole study: Diphenylcyclopropenone was administered weekly to the scalp of patients throughout the approximately 24-week study. From small differences in pooled library volume came most of the variation in per-sample TCR yields.

The CDR3 has 12 residues. Germline assignment: CDR1 SQVTM and CDR2 ANQGSEA. V lost 4 bases to trimming and J lost 4 bases, with 11 bases between them. Time point indicated: pre-sensitization, week 0. Treatment in this sample: therapeutic diphenylcyclopropenone sensitization with weekly scalp DPC. This clonotype was seen many times. TCRdb fed the RACE reads into MiXCR, producing one record per CDR3 protein. The data show around 330,000 distinct CDR3 sequences, 5.5% seen once. The TCR originated in a woman between 18 and 29 years old with alopecia areata. Some clones in this sample may be carry-over from other donors' samples. The chain uses TRBV29-1 and TRBJ2-7; D uncertain. The sample consisted of whole blood, taken in connection with sensitization to the hapten diphenylcyclopropenone (DPC). CDR3 region: CSVVVGPYEQYF. Written as DNA, the CDR3 is TGCAGCGTTGTTGTCGGACCGTACGAGCAGTACTTC.